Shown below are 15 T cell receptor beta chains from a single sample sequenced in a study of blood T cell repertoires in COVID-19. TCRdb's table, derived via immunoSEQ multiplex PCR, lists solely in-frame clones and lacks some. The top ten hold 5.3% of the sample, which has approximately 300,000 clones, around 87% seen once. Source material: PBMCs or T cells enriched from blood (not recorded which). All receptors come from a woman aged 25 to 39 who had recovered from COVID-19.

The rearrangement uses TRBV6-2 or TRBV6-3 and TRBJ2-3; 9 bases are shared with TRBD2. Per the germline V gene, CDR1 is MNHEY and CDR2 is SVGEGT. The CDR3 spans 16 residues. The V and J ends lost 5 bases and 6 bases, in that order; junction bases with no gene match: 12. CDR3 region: CASSPPGGGASDTQYF. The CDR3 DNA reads TGTGCCAGCAGTCCCCCGGGCGGGGGGGCTTCGGATACGCAGTATTTT.

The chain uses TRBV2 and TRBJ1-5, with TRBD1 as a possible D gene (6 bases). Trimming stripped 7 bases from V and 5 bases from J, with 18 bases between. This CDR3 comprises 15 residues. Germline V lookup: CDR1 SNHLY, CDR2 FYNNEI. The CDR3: CASTLLYAGDQPQHF. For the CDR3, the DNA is TGTGCCAGCACCCTCCTGTATGCAGGGGATCAGCCCCAGCATTTT.

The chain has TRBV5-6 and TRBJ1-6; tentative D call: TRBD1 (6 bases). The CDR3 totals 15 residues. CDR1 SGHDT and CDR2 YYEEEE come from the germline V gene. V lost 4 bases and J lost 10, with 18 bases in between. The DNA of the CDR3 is TGTGCCAGCAGCCTTCGTTCGGCAGGGGTATCACCCCTCCACTTT. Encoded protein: CASSLRSAGVSPLHF.

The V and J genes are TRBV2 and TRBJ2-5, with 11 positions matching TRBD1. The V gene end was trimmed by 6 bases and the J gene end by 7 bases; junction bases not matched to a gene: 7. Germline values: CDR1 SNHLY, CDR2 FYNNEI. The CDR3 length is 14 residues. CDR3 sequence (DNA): TGTGCCAGCAGCCTTGGACAGGGGGCTTGGACCCAGTACTTC. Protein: CASSLGQGAWTQYF.

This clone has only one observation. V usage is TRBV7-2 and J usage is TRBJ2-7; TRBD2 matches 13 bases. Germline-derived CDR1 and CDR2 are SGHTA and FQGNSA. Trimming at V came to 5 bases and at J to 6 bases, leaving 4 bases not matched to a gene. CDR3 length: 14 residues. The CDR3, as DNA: TGTGCCAGCAGCACGCGGACTAGCGGGAGCGAGCAGTACTTC. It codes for CASSTRTSGSEQYF.

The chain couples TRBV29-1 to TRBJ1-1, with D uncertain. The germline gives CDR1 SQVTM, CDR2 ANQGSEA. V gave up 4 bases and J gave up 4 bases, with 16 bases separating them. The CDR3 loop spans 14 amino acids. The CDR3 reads CSVVGTAEFTEAFF. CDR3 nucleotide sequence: TGCAGCGTTGTTGGCACAGCAGAGTTCACTGAAGCTTTCTTT.

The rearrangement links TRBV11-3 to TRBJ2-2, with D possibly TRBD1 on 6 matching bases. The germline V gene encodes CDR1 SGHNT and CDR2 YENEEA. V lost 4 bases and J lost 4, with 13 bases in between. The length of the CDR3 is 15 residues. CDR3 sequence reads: CASSSRQEPTGELFF. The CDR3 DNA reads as TGTGCCAGCAGCTCTCGACAGGAGCCCACCGGGGAGCTGTTTTTT.

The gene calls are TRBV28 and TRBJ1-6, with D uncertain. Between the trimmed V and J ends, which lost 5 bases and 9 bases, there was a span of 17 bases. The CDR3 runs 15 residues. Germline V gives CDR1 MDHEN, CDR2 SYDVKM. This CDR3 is CASSDFVPGGSPLHF. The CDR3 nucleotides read TGTGCCAGCAGTGATTTTGTCCCGGGAGGTTCACCCCTCCACTTT.

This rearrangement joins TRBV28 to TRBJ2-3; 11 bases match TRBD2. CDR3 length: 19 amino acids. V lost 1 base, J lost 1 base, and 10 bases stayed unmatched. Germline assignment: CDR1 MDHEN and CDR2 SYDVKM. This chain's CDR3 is CASSLFWVAGGYRTDTQYF. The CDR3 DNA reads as TGTGCCAGCAGTTTATTTTGGGTAGCGGGGGGGTACCGCACAGATACGCAGTATTTT. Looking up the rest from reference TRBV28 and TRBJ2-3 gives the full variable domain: DVKVTQSSRYLVKRTGEKVFLECVQDMDHENMFWYRQDPGLGLRLIYFSYDVKMKEKGDIPEGYSVSREKKERFSLILESASTNQTSMYLCASSLFWVAGGYRTDTQYFGPGTRLTVL.

The CDR3 reads CSVRGGVLYEQYF. In DNA form, the CDR3 reads TGCAGCGTCCGCGGGGGGGTTCTCTACGAGCAGTACTTC. The V gene is TRBV29-1, the J gene TRBJ2-7; 9 bases agree with TRBD2. This CDR3 spans 13 amino acids. Germline values: CDR1 SQVTM, CDR2 ANQGSEA. The V segment lost 6 bases and the J segment 3 bases; nucleotides outside the gene matches: 6.

This CDR3 reads CASSLGTGKNTEAFF. CDR3 in DNA: TGTGCCAGCAGCTTAGGGACAGGAAAGAACACTGAAGCTTTCTTT. The chain recombines TRBV13 with TRBJ1-1, with a weak D call TRBD1 (6 bases). This CDR3 comprises 15 residues. The germline CDR1 and CDR2 sequences are PRHDT and FYEKMQ (reference sequence). The germline V and J ends were trimmed by 0 bases and 1 base, with 9 bases remaining between them.

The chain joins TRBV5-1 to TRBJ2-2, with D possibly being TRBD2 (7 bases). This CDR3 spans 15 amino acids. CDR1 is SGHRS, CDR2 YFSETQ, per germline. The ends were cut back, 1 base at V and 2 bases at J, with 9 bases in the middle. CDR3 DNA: TGCGCCAGCAGCTTGCGGGGGGCCAACACCGGGGAGCTGTTTTTT. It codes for CASSLRGANTGELFF.

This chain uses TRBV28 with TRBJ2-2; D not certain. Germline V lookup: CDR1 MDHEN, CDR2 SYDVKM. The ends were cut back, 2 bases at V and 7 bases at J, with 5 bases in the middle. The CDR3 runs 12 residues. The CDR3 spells CASSLGGGELFF. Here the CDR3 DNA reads TGTGCCAGCAGTTTAGGCGGCGGGGAGCTGTTTTTT. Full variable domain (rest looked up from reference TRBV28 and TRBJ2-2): DVKVTQSSRYLVKRTGEKVFLECVQDMDHENMFWYRQDPGLGLRLIYFSYDVKMKEKGDIPEGYSVSREKKERFSLILESASTNQTSMYLCASSLGGGELFFGEGSRLTVL.

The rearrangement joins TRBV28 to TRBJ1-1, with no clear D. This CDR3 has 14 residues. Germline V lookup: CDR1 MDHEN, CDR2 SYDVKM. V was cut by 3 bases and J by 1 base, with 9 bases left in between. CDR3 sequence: CASSLGGGNTEAFF. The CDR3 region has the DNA TGTGCCAGCAGTTTGGGAGGCGGGAACACTGAAGCTTTCTTT.

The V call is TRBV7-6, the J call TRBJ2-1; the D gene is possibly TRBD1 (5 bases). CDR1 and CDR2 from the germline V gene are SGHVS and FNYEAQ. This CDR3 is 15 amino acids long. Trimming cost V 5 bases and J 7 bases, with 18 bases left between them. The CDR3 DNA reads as TGTGCCAGCAGCCTGAGCGAAGGGGCCCCAAATGAGCAGTTCTTC. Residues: CASSLSEGAPNEQFF. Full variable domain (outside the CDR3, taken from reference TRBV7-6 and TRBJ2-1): GAGVSQSPRYKVTKRGQDVALRCDPISGHVSLYWYRQALGQGPEFLTYFNYEAQQDKSGLPNDRFSAERPEGSISTLTIQRTEQRDSAMYRCASSLSEGAPNEQFFGPGTRLTVL.